This T cell receptor (beta chain) was identified during a study of early T cells in non-severe SARS-CoV-2 infection. Points from the study as a whole: Private and CD4 specificities were missed by VDJdb matching, skewed to anti-spike CD8.

The V gene end was trimmed by 4 bases and the J gene end by 1 base; junction bases not matched to a gene: 8. The CDR3 sequence is 16 residues long. Unique molecular identifiers were affixed to single, distinct cDNA molecules. TCRdb re-analysed the 5' RACE reads in MiXCR, keeping a single row per CDR3 protein. The table shows 40,000 to 55,000 distinct CDR3 sequences, with approximately 6.5% occurring only once. This clonotype was counted ten times or more. The antigen is unknown. This sequence originates from an adult who was a healthcare worker with PCR-confirmed SARS-CoV-2 infection or an uninfected control (not recorded which). The material was whole blood, obtained at baseline. The chain links TRBV12-3 or TRBV12-4 to TRBJ2-5, with 8 bases lining up with TRBD1. In DNA, the CDR3 is TGTGCCAGCAGTTACCGACAGGGGCACGGCCAAGAGACCCAGTACTTC. It yields the protein CASSYRQGHGQETQYF.